Below, 18 T cell receptor beta chains from the same sample are listed, as sequenced in a study of cytomegalovirus exposure and HLA in healthy donors. PCR employed 60 Vbeta and 13 Jbeta primers. Data came from immunoSEQ multiplex PCR; TCRdb stores just in-frame clones and leaves some out. The repertoire holds about 160,000 clones, around 79% seen once, with around 2.4% in the top ten. The source material was PBMCs. These receptors were taken from a female donor in good health and CMV-seronegative.

The V gene is TRBV2, the J gene TRBJ2-5, with 8 nucleotides matching TRBD1. The tail of the sequence fits TRBJ2-7 better, so the J call may be wrong. Germline lookup yields CDR1 SNHLY and CDR2 FYNNEI. This CDR3 has 15 residues. CDR3 sequence: CASSATGGSIDEQYF. DNA of the CDR3: TGTGCCAGCAGCGCAACAGGGGGTAGCATCGACGAGCAGTACTTC.

The chain combines TRBV7-2 with TRBJ2-3; tentative D call: TRBD1 (5 bases). This CDR3 has 15 residues. Trimming took 5 bases from V and 4 from J, leaving 16 bases between them. The germline gives CDR1 SGHTA, CDR2 FQGNSA. The DNA of the CDR3 is TGTGCCAGCAGCATTCCCCGACAGTACTCAGATACGCAGTATTTT. This gives the protein CASSIPRQYSDTQYF.

The V and J genes are TRBV6-6 and TRBJ2-4, with 8 bases identical to TRBD2. V lost 5 bases to trimming and J lost 15 bases; unmatched junction nucleotides: 15. This CDR3 has 14 residues. Looked up from germline, CDR1 is MNHNY and CDR2 is SVGAGI (reference sequence). In DNA form, the CDR3 reads TGTGCCAGCAGTGCACCGAGGGAAGCGGGAGTGTTGTACTTC. It encodes CASSAPREAGVLYF.

CDR3 bases: TGTGCCAGCAGCTTAACGGGACAGGGAATCACCGGGGAGCTGTTTTTT. Protein sequence: CASSLTGQGITGELFF. The J gene is TRBJ2-2, the V gene TRBV7-3; TRBD1 matches at 9 bases. The J segment lost 4 bases and the V segment lost 0 bases, leaving 3 bases of the junction unmatched. This CDR3 spans 16 amino acids. Per the germline V gene, CDR1 is SGHTA and CDR2 is FQGTGA.

The rearrangement uses TRBV7-3 and TRBJ2-2, with 11 bases identical to TRBD1. CDR1 and CDR2 from the germline V gene are SGHTA and FQGTGA. The ends lost 5 bases at V and 4 bases at J; junction bases unmatched: 3. The CDR3 totals 15 residues. The chain's CDR3 is CASSPGTGGTGELFF. For the CDR3, the DNA is TGTGCCAGCAGCCCAGGGACAGGGGGCACCGGGGAGCTGTTTTTT.

The chain is built from TRBV11-2 and TRBJ2-3, with 7 bases identical to TRBD2. The CDR3 runs 16 residues. J gave up 0 bases and V 5 bases, and 8 bases lay outside the gene matches. Germline CDR1 is SGHAT and CDR2 is FQNNGV. The DNA of the CDR3 is TGTGCCAGCAGCGCGGGGGAAGCCTTTAGCACAGATACGCAGTATTTT. Translated, it gives CASSAGEAFSTDTQYF.

This chain joins TRBV4-3 and TRBJ2-1; D call uncertain. This CDR3 has 15 amino acids. Germline CDR1 reads LGHNA; CDR2 reads YSLEER. Trimming left V 0 bases short and J 1 base short, with 7 bases between. The CDR3 sequence is CASSQDGASYNEQFF. CDR3 in DNA: TGCGCCAGCAGCCAAGATGGAGCATCCTACAATGAGCAGTTCTTC.

V is TRBV30 and J is TRBJ2-5, with 7 bases fitting TRBD1. V dropped 4 bases and J dropped 4; count of bases not matched to a gene: 21. This CDR3 has 18 residues. Germline CDR1 and CDR2: GTSNPN and SVGIG (reference sequence). CDR3 loop: CAWTLRGRGQVPGETQYF. CDR3 nucleotide sequence: TGTGCCTGGACCCTTAGAGGTAGGGGGCAGGTACCGGGAGAGACCCAGTACTTC.

This chain uses TRBV7-2 with TRBJ1-6; the match to TRBD1 covers 10 bases. CDR1 and CDR2 (germline): SGHTA, FQGNSA. With 5 bases clipped from V and 7 bases from J, the junction kept 2 bases outside the gene matches. CDR3 size: 14 residues. The DNA of the CDR3 is TGTGCCAGCAGCCCGGACAGGGGGAATTCACCCCTCCACTTT. Translating gives CASSPDRGNSPLHF.

This clone came up a few times. The chain couples TRBV6-6 to TRBJ1-3; 8 positions match TRBD1. Germline CDR1 reads MNHNY; CDR2 reads SVGAGI (reference sequence). The CDR3 has 14 amino acids. Losses at the gene ends were 4 bases for V and 2 bases for J; bases not matched to a gene: 1. CDR3 loop: CASSSQGAGNTIYF. CDR3 DNA sequence: TGTGCCAGCAGTTCACAGGGGGCTGGAAACACCATATATTTT.

J is TRBJ2-1 and V is TRBV11-2, with no clear D. The CDR3 has 16 residues. CDR1 SGHAT and CDR2 FQNNGV come from the germline V gene. The germline V and J ends were trimmed by 2 bases and 0 bases, with 11 bases remaining between them. The CDR3 nucleotides are TGTGCCAGCAGCTTATTATATTGGAGCTCCTACAATGAGCAGTTCTTC. This translates into CASSLLYWSSYNEQFF. Together with reference TRBV11-2 and TRBJ2-1, the CDR3 gives the full variable domain: EAGVAQSPRYKIIEKRQSVAFWCNPISGHATLYWYQQILGQGPKLLIQFQNNGVVDDSQLPKDRFSAERLKGVDSTLKIQPAKLEDSAVYLCASSLLYWSSYNEQFFGPGTRLTVL.

The chain couples TRBV10-1 to TRBJ1-3; no firm D call. Trimming took 6 bases from V and 0 from J, leaving 6 bases between them. CDR3 size: 13 residues. The germline V gene has CDR1 WNHNN and CDR2 SYGVQD (reference sequence). This CDR3 is CASRPSSGNTIYF. CDR3 nucleotide sequence: TGCGCCAGCAGACCCAGCTCTGGAAACACCATATATTTT.

A few counts support this clone. The rearrangement joins TRBV11-3 to TRBJ2-1; 14 bases are shared with TRBD2. The CDR3 has 15 residues. Losses at the gene ends were 5 bases for V and 7 bases for J; bases not matched to a gene: 4. Germline lookup yields CDR1 SGHNT and CDR2 YENEEA. The CDR3 nucleotides read TGTGCCAGCAGCCAGGGACTAGCGGGGGAGAATGAGCAGTTCTTC. Translating gives CASSQGLAGENEQFF.

The V call is TRBV6-6, the J call TRBJ2-7; D remains unclear. Germline lookup yields CDR1 MNHNY and CDR2 SVGAGI (reference sequence). The CDR3 has 12 amino acids. The ends were cut back, 2 bases at V and 7 bases at J, with 9 bases in the middle. The CDR3 loop reads CASSYGTGEQYF. CDR3 bases: TGTGCCAGCAGTTACGGAACGGGTGAGCAGTACTTC.

This chain uses TRBV5-1 with TRBJ2-7, with TRBD2 as a possible D gene (6 bases). The length of the CDR3 is 15 residues. The germline V gene encodes CDR1 SGHRS and CDR2 YFSETQ. Trimming pared 5 bases from V and 3 bases from J, leaving 18 bases between. CDR3 loop: CASSYTGTGSYEQYF. As DNA, the CDR3 is TGCGCCAGCAGTTATACCGGGACCGGGAGCTACGAGCAGTACTTC.

This clone was seen a few times. The chain joins TRBV11-3 to TRBJ2-5; 8 bases agree with TRBD1. The J call could be wrong; TRBJ2-7 is a better fit for the DNA end. CDR1 is SGHNT and CDR2 is YENEEA in the germline V gene. The CDR3 has 13 amino acids. The CDR3 here is CASSFGQGNEQYF. Here the CDR3 DNA reads TGTGCCAGCAGCTTTGGACAGGGCAACGAGCAGTACTTC.

The genes are TRBV2 and TRBJ1-2, with a weak D call TRBD1 (5 bases). In germline, CDR1 is SNHLY, CDR2 FYNNEI. This CDR3 has 14 residues. Trimming cost V 5 bases and J 8 bases, with 18 bases left between them. DNA of the CDR3: TGTGCCAGCAGTACCGGCGGGGGGGGAGAAGGCTACACCTTC. Translation: CASSTGGGGEGYTF.

The chain employs TRBV19 and TRBJ1-5; D is uncertain. Germline CDR1 is LNHDA and CDR2 is SQIVND (reference sequence). This CDR3 comprises 14 residues. The germline V and J ends were trimmed by 0 bases and 2 bases, with 5 bases remaining between them. The CDR3 spells CASSIDGGNQPQHF. The CDR3 bases are TGTGCCAGTAGTATAGACGGGGGCAATCAGCCCCAGCATTTT.